This T cell receptor (beta chain) was sequenced in a study of cytomegalovirus exposure and HLA in healthy donors. Study-wide points: CMV antigen specificity of a few CMV-associated chains was confirmed in vitro.

Trimming removed 0 bases from V and 5 bases from J, with 6 bases in between. The CDR3 length is 13 residues. The V gene's germline CDR1 is SGHRS and CDR2 YFSETQ. Here immunoSEQ multiplex PCR was the method, and the copy in TCRdb shows in-frame clones only, minus some. The sample carries some 200,000 clones, around nine tenths recorded once. Only one count was recorded for this clone. Its specificity is unknown. The receptor was derived from a young man in good health and CMV-seropositive. Source material: PBMCs. The chain is built from TRBV5-1 and TRBJ2-1, with D possibly being TRBD2 (5 bases). Here the CDR3 reads CASSLDGNNEQFF. The CDR3 coding sequence is TGCGCCAGCAGCTTGGACGGGAACAATGAGCAGTTCTTC.